This TCR beta chain was documented in a study of blood T cell repertoires in COVID-19. The overall study: Specimens from acute and convalescent COVID-19 originated in the United States, Italy and Spain. T cells, B-cell-depleted T cells, or PBMCs supplied cDNA or gDNA.

Trimming removed 3 bases at V and 10 bases at J, with 8 bases between. The CDR3 sequence is 11 residues long. CDR1 is SGDLS, CDR2 YYNGEE, per germline. Methods used by the authors: Reference gene primer amplification yielded estimated nucleated cell counts. Libraries were prepared by immunoSEQ multiplex PCR; TCRdb keeps only in-frame clonotypes and omits some of them. The DNA was the basis for D and trimming; V, J and clone size are from that table. The repertoire consists of roughly 330,000 clones, with about four fifths occurring once and the leading ten covering around 1.2%. What was sequenced was peripheral blood. This rearrangement joins TRBV9 to TRBJ2-1; perhaps TRBD2 as D (6 bases). The receptor was isolated from a woman between 45 and 60 years old with acute or convalescent COVID-19. CDR3 nucleotides: TGTGCCAGCAGCGCCGGGGGAGAGCAGTTCTTC. It codes for CASSAGGEQFF.